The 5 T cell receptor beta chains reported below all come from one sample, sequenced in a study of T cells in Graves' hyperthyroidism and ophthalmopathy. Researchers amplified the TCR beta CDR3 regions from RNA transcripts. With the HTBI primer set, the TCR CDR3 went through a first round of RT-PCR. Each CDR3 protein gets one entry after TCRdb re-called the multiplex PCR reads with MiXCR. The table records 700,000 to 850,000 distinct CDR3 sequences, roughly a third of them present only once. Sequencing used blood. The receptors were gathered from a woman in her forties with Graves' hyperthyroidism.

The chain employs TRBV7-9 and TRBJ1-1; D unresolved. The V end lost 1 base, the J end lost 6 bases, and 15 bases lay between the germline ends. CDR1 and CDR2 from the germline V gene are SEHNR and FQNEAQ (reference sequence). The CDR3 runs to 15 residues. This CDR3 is CASSLVTAEPSEAFF. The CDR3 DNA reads TGTGCCAGCAGCTTAGTGACGGCTGAACCCTCTGAAGCTTTCTTT.

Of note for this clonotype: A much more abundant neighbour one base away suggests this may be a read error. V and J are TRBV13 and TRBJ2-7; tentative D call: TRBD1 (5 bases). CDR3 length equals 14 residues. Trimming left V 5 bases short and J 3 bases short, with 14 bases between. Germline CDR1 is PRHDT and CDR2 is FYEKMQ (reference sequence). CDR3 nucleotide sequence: TGTGCCAGCAGCGCGGACACGGGCAACTACGAGCAGTACTTC. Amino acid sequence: CASSADTGNYEQYF. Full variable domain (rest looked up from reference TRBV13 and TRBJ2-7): AAGVIQSPRHLIKEKRETATLKCYPIPRHDTVYWYQQGPGQDPQFLISFYEKMQSDKGSIPDRFSAQQFSDYHSELNMSSLELGDSALYFCASSADTGNYEQYFGPGTRLTVT.

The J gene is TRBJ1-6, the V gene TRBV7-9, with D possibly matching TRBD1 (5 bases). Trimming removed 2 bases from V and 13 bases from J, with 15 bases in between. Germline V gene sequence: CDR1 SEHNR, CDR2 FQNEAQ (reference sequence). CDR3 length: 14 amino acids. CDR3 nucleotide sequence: TGTGCCAGCAGCTTAACGACAGATATGACGCCCCTCCACTTT. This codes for CASSLTTDMTPLHF.

The CDR3 DNA follows: TGTGCCAGCAGCTTTACCCCGGGACAGTCTAATGAAAAACTGTTTTTT. Residues: CASSFTPGQSNEKLFF. This rearrangement joins TRBV7-9 to TRBJ1-4, with 7 bases lining up with TRBD1. CDR1 SEHNR and CDR2 FQNEAQ come from the germline V gene (reference sequence). J gave up 3 bases and V 3 bases, and 7 bases lay outside the gene matches. The length of the CDR3 is 16 residues.

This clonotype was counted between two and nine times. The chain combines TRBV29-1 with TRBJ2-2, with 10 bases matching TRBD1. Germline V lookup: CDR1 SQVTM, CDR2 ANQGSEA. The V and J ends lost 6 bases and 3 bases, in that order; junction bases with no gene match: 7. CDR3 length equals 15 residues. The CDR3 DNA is TGCAGCGTCATGACAGGGGGCGCAGACACCGGGGAGCTGTTTTTT. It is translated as CSVMTGGADTGELFF.